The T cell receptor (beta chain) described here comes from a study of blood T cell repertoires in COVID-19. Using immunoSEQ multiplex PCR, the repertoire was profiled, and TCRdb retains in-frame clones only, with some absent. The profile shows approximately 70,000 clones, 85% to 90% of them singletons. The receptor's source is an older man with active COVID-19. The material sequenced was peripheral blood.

The CDR3 DNA follows: TGTGCCAGCAGCCAAGTCGGGTTTGGCTACACCTTC. Translating gives CASSQVGFGYTF. This chain uses TRBV3-1 (or the pseudogene TRBV3-2) with TRBJ1-2; the D is unclear. CDR3 length: 12 amino acids. V dropped 1 base and J dropped 7 bases, with 7 bases sitting between them. Germline CDR1 LGHDT, CDR2 YNNKEL (reference sequence).